This T cell receptor (beta chain) was sequenced in a study of shared clonotypes between healthy human individuals. General study findings and limits: Naive subsets, compared against memory subsets, generally had larger estimated richness values. Between a handful of donors, naive CD4 clonotypes were shared at a level of around 5.2%.

There are 16 residues in the CDR3. Germline values: CDR1 SGHRS, CDR2 YFSETQ. V lost 4 bases to trimming and J lost 3 bases; unmatched junction nucleotides: 8. Splitting of each subset's genomic DNA was done evenly across several immunoSEQ plates. This table comes from immunoSEQ multiplex PCR, and its TCRdb copy is limited to in-frame clones, with some not included. The sample includes approximately 340,000 clones, more than 60% seen only once; the top ten take 8% to 13%. This clone has a handful of counts. The antigen remains undetermined. V gene TRBV5-1 combines with J gene TRBJ2-2, with TRBD1 matching 8 bases. Material: memory CD4+ T cells sorted from blood. Subset: CD45RA-negative fraction. This sequence originates from a man aged 25-45 years in good health. The CDR3 DNA reads as TGCGCCAGCAGCGAGGCGGCACAGGGGGACACCGGGGAGCTGTTTTTT. It is translated as CASSEAAQGDTGELFF.